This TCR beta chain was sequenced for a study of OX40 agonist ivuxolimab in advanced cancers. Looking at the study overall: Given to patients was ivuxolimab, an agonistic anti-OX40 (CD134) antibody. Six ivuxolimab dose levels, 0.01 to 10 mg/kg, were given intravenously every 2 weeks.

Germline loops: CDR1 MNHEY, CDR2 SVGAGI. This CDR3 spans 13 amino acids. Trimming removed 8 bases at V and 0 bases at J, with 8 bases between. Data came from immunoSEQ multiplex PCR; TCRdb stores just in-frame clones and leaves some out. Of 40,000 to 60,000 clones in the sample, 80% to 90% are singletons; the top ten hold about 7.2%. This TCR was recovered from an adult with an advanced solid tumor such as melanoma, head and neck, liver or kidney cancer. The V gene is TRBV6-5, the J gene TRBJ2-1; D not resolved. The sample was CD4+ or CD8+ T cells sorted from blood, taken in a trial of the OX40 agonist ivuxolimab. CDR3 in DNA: TGTGCCAGCGGCGAGAGCTCCTACAATGAGCAGTTCTTC. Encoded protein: CASGESSYNEQFF.